A selection of T cell receptor beta chains follows, all from one sample in a study of regulatory T cells in long-lasting Graves disease. TCRdb ran MiXCR on the multiplex PCR reads and lists one entry per CDR3 protein. The profile shows a few hundred thousand distinct CDR3 sequences, around 20% of them singletons. The material sequenced was peripheral blood mononuclear cells (PBMCs), taken when the disease was refractory, from a patient treated with antithyroid drugs. These TCRs come from a female donor with Graves disease. Each CDR3 is given with its conserved first and last residue. Fields, in order: clone size, J gene, D gene, V gene, CDR3 protein, CDR3 DNA. A D gene is named only where the DNA matches it firmly. Clone size, where shown, is once, few, many, or a class for clones that have expanded.

size: few
J: TRBJ2-2
D: .
V: TRBV5-1
CDR3: CASTSSAAPGELFF
DNA: TGCGCCAGCACTAGCTCAGCGGCCCCCGGGGAGCTGTTTTTT

size: few
J: TRBJ2-1
D: .
V: TRBV12-3/TRBV12-4
CDR3: CASTGPSSYNEQFF
DNA: TGTGCCAGCACCGGGCCAAGCTCCTACAATGAGCAGTTCTTC

size: .
J: TRBJ2-7
D: .
V: TRBV30
CDR3: CARSVGAGVSYEQYF
DNA: TGTGCCCGGAGTGTAGGGGCAGGGGTCTCCTACGAGCAGTACTTC

size: many
J: TRBJ2-5
D: .
V: TRBV9
CDR3: CASSVDRGWETQYF
DNA: TGTGCCAGCAGCGTAGATAGAGGTTGGGAGACCCAGTACTTC

size: .
J: TRBJ2-2
D: TRBD1
V: TRBV19
CDR3: CASSWRTGASGELFF
DNA: TGTGCCAGTAGCTGGAGGACAGGGGCATCCGGGGAGCTGTTTTTT

size: many
J: TRBJ2-7
D: TRBD1
V: TRBV7-8
CDR3: CASSSGTGFHEQYF
DNA: TGTGCCAGCAGCTCCGGGACAGGGTTCCACGAGCAGTACTTC

size: .
J: TRBJ2-7
D: .
V: TRBV29-1
CDR3: CSVLSGTPLYEQYF
DNA: TGCAGCGTTCTTTCCGGGACACCACTCTACGAGCAGTACTTC

size: few
J: TRBJ2-6
D: .
V: TRBV6-1
CDR3: CASTTSSSGANVLTF
DNA: TGTGCCAGCACCACAAGTAGCTCTGGGGCCAACGTCCTGACTTTC

size: many
J: TRBJ2-7
D: TRBD1
V: TRBV7-9
CDR3: CASSFTDRANEQYF
DNA: TGTGCCAGCAGCTTTACGGACAGGGCCAACGAGCAGTACTTC

size: many
J: TRBJ2-5
D: .
V: TRBV2
CDR3: CASNPVFQETQYF
DNA: TGTGCCAGCAACCCGGTGTTTCAAGAGACCCAGTACTTC

size: many
J: TRBJ2-4
D: TRBD1
V: TRBV29-1
CDR3: CSVGTGLAKNIQYF
DNA: TGCAGCGTGGGGACAGGTCTAGCCAAAAACATTCAGTACTTC

size: few
J: TRBJ1-1
D: TRBD1
V: TRBV27
CDR3: CASSSNTHARDSRTGAFF
DNA: TGTGCCAGCAGCTCCAACACCCACGCTCGGGACAGCCGAACGGGTGCTTTCTTT

size: few
J: TRBJ2-1
D: TRBD2
V: TRBV9
CDR3: CASSVEPGAGGGNNEQFF
DNA: TGTGCCAGCAGCGTAGAACCTGGGGCTGGCGGGGGTAACAATGAGCAGTTCTTC

size: .
J: TRBJ2-1
D: TRBD2
V: TRBV7-2
CDR3: CASSLGVAGGVNERFF
DNA: TGTGCCAGCAGCTTAGGTGTTGCGGGAGGTGTAAATGAGCGGTTCTTC

size: many
J: TRBJ2-7
D: .
V: TRBV3-1
CDR3: CASSPGRSPYEQYF
DNA: TGTGCCAGCAGCCCGGGACGCTCTCCCTACGAGCAGTACTTC

size: few
J: TRBJ1-6
D: .
V: TRBV2
CDR3: CASRGDASSYNSPLHF
DNA: TGTGCCAGCAGAGGGGACGCCAGCTCCTATAATTCACCCCTCCACTTT

size: .
J: TRBJ2-3
D: .
V: TRBV5-1
CDR3: CASSEGGADTQYF
DNA: TGCGCCAGCAGTGAGGGAGGAGCGGATACGCAGTATTTT

size: many
J: TRBJ2-5
D: TRBD2
V: TRBV14
CDR3: CASSQGSGSFQETQYF
DNA: TGTGCCAGCAGCCAAGGAAGCGGGAGTTTTCAAGAGACCCAGTACTTC

size: many
J: TRBJ1-4
D: .
V: TRBV27
CDR3: CASSSNTATNEKLFF
DNA: TGTGCCAGCAGTTCCAACACAGCAACTAATGAAAAACTGTTTTTT

size: .
J: TRBJ2-1
D: TRBD1
V: TRBV24-1
CDR3: CATSDKRQGLYNEQFF
DNA: TGTGCCACCAGTGATAAAAGACAGGGTCTTTACAATGAGCAGTTCTTC

size: many
J: TRBJ1-1
D: .
V: TRBV27
CDR3: CASSDLGATMNTEAFF
DNA: TGTGCCAGCAGTGATTTGGGGGCAACTATGAACACTGAAGCTTTCTTT

size: .
J: TRBJ2-1
D: TRBD2
V: TRBV28
CDR3: CASMSGRGNEQFF
DNA: TGTGCCAGCATGAGCGGGAGAGGGAATGAGCAGTTCTTC

size: .
J: TRBJ1-5
D: .
V: TRBV20-1
CDR3: CSARDDRDQPQHF
DNA: TGCAGTGCTAGAGATGACCGTGATCAGCCCCAGCATTTT

size: .
J: TRBJ2-1
D: .
V: TRBV7-9
CDR3: CASANNEQFF
DNA: TGTGCCAGCGCCAATAATGAGCAGTTCTTC

size: .
J: TRBJ2-5
D: TRBD2
V: TRBV5-1
CDR3: CASSLAARGGQETQYF
DNA: TGCGCCAGCAGCTTGGCGGCGAGGGGAGGGCAAGAGACCCAGTACTTC

size: many
J: TRBJ2-7
D: TRBD2
V: TRBV2
CDR3: CASSAWETSGDEQYF
DNA: TGTGCCAGCAGCGCTTGGGAGACTAGCGGCGACGAGCAGTACTTC